One sample yielded the 25 T cell receptor beta chains listed below, sequenced in a study of T-cell memory formation after mild COVID-19. One entry per CDR3 protein, called by TCRdb with MiXCR from the 5' RACE reads. The table includes about 210,000 distinct CDR3 sequences, roughly 30% detected once. Sequenced input: PBMCs or a T cell subset sorted from them (not recorded which). The receptors derive from an adult woman who had mild COVID-19 (a few samples of this study predate the infection). Cell type and time point are not known.

The gene calls are TRBV12-3 or TRBV12-4 and TRBJ1-1, with 9 bases identical to TRBD1. This CDR3 spans 14 amino acids. V lost 6 bases and J lost 3; bases outside the gene matches: 5. The CDR3 DNA is TGTGCCAGCAGCATAAGGACAGGGGACACTGAAGCTTTCTTT. Its translation is CASSIRTGDTEAFF.

This rearrangement joins TRBV20-1 to TRBJ1-3; weak D call: TRBD1 (6 bases). This CDR3 spans 15 amino acids. The V gene's germline CDR1 is DFQATT and CDR2 SNEGSKA (reference sequence). Trimming removed 6 bases from V and 2 bases from J, with 17 bases in between. CDR3: CSADLWGAPGNTIYF. In nucleotides, the CDR3 is TGCAGTGCCGATCTCTGGGGGGCGCCTGGAAACACCATATATTTT.

The chain joins TRBV20-1 to TRBJ1-1; a possible D gene is TRBD1 (5 bases). CDR3 length: 18 amino acids. Germline CDR1 DFQATT, CDR2 SNEGSKA (reference sequence). Trimming cost V 4 bases and J 4 bases, with 28 bases left between them. The DNA for the CDR3 is TGCAGTGCTACCGGGGGATGGGGGAGTAATCTAGGGTCCACTGAAGCTTTCTTT. Encoded protein: CSATGGWGSNLGSTEAFF.

This clonotype was seen many times. The chain combines TRBV4-2 with TRBJ2-3, with 11 nucleotides matching TRBD2. CDR3 length equals 17 residues. Germline V gives CDR1 LGHNA, CDR2 YNFKEQ. The V segment lost 0 bases and the J segment 1 base; nucleotides outside the gene matches: 3. CDR3 amino acids: CASSQDQTSGGTDTQYF. Here the CDR3 DNA reads TGTGCCAGCAGCCAAGATCAGACTAGCGGGGGCACAGATACGCAGTATTTT.

This clonotype was seen only a few times. This chain connects TRBV7-9 to TRBJ2-3; D remains ambiguous. This CDR3 spans 11 amino acids. Germline CDR1 is SEHNR and CDR2 is FQNEAQ (reference sequence). Trimming left V 8 bases short and J 4 bases short, with 7 bases between. The CDR3 region is CASEPPDTQYF. CDR3 DNA sequence: TGTGCCAGCGAACCGCCAGATACGCAGTATTTT. Full variable domain (remainder filled in from reference TRBV7-9 and TRBJ2-3): DTGVSQNPRHKITKRGQNVTFRCDPISEHNRLYWYRQTLGQGPEFLTYFQNEAQLEKSRLLSDRFSAERPKGSFSTLEIQRTEQGDSAMYLCASEPPDTQYFGPGTRLTVL.

The gene calls are TRBV12-3 or TRBV12-4 and TRBJ2-7; D is perhaps TRBD1 (5 bases). V lost 3 bases to trimming and J lost 2 bases, with 11 bases between them. CDR3 size: 14 residues. CDR3 nucleotide sequence: TGTGCCAGCAGTTTGACAGAGGATCCCTACGAGCAGTACTTC. Encoded protein: CASSLTEDPYEQYF.

This chain joins TRBV7-9 and TRBJ2-7; D perhaps matches TRBD1 (5 bases). CDR1 is SEHNR and CDR2 is FQNEAQ in the germline V gene (reference sequence). V dropped 2 bases and J dropped 2 bases, with 16 bases sitting between them. The CDR3 sequence is 16 residues long. The CDR3 is CASSLNPRGYTYEQYF. CDR3 coding DNA: TGTGCCAGCAGCTTAAATCCTAGGGGATACACCTACGAGCAGTACTTC.

A few counts support this clonotype. This sequence joins TRBV12-3 or TRBV12-4 and TRBJ2-1, with 12 bases aligning to TRBD1. The CDR3 runs to 14 residues. V trimming: 6 bases; J trimming: 9 bases; junction bases outside the gene matches: 6. CDR3 coding DNA: TGTGCCAGCAGGGCGGGACAGGGGGCTTTTGAGCAGTTCTTC. Translating gives CASRAGQGAFEQFF.

This clonotype showed up just a few times. The J gene is TRBJ2-2, the V gene TRBV12-3 or TRBV12-4; TRBD2 matches at 13 bases. This CDR3 spans 15 amino acids. The trim removed 6 bases at V and 7 bases at J, leaving 5 bases unmatched. The DNA for the CDR3 is TGTGCCAGCAGCCCGACTAGCGGGAGGAGCGGGGAGCTGTTTTTT. Protein product: CASSPTSGRSGELFF.

The table lists this clonotype with a few counts. V is TRBV29-1 and J is TRBJ2-7; D may match TRBD1 or TRBD2 (5 bases each). The V end lost 4 bases, the J end lost 6 bases, and 13 bases lay between the germline ends. The CDR3 length is 12 residues. Looked up from germline, CDR1 is SQVTM and CDR2 is ANQGSEA. CDR3 sequence (DNA): TGCAGCGTTGCCAGGGCGAGGGGCGAGCAGTACTTC. Its protein product is CSVARARGEQYF.

The chain uses TRBV29-1 and TRBJ2-1; D unclear. From germline, CDR1 is SQVTM and CDR2 ANQGSEA. CDR3 length: 14 residues. Trimming cost V 3 bases and J 0 bases, with 9 bases left between them. The CDR3 bases are TGCAGCGTTGATCGTCAGATCTCCTACAATGAGCAGTTCTTC. It translates to CSVDRQISYNEQFF.

CDR3 region: CSVAFGHGYTF. CDR3 in DNA: TGCAGCGTTGCGTTCGGGCATGGCTACACCTTC. The chain recombines TRBV29-1 with TRBJ1-2; D is undetermined. The V gene's germline CDR1 is SQVTM and CDR2 ANQGSEA. V gave up 4 bases and J gave up 6 bases, with 9 bases separating them. This CDR3 is 11 amino acids long.

The chain uses TRBV5-4 and TRBJ2-1, with 7 bases identical to TRBD2. V gave up 4 bases and J gave up 5 bases; unmatched junction bases: 6. The CDR3 has 14 amino acids. Germline loops: CDR1 SGHNT, CDR2 YYREEE (reference sequence). CDR3 region: CASSPLGTNNEQFF. CDR3 nucleotides: TGTGCCAGCAGCCCACTGGGGACTAACAATGAGCAGTTCTTC.

The CDR3 here is CASSLGGVAGYTF. For the CDR3, the DNA is TGTGCCAGCAGCCTGGGAGGAGTTGCGGGCTACACCTTC. J is TRBJ1-2 and V is TRBV5-6; D ambiguous. Germline values: CDR1 SGHDT, CDR2 YYEEEE. There are 13 residues in the CDR3. Deletions cut 4 bases from V and 8 bases from J, with 15 bases between. The full variable domain, with the rest looked up from reference TRBV5-6 and TRBJ1-2, is DAGVTQSPTHLIKTRGQQVTLRCSPKSGHDTVSWYQQALGQGPQFIFQYYEEEERQRGNFPDRFSGHQFPNYSSELNVNALLLGDSALYLCASSLGGVAGYTFGSGTRLTVV.

This clonotype was picked up many times. The rearrangement uses TRBV12-3 or TRBV12-4 and TRBJ2-4; 8 bases agree with TRBD2. The junction had 4 bases not matched to a gene; V was cut back by 3 bases and J by 3 bases. The CDR3 runs 15 residues. DNA of the CDR3: TGTGCCAGCAGTTTCGGGAGGGGAAACAAAAACATTCAGTACTTC. This codes for CASSFGRGNKNIQYF.

This clonotype was counted a few times. This chain joins TRBV12-3 or TRBV12-4 and TRBJ1-1; D call uncertain. The CDR3 is 15 residues long. Trimming stripped 3 bases from V and 3 bases from J, with 14 bases between. The CDR3 spells CASSFGIGSYTEAFF. The DNA for the CDR3 is TGTGCCAGCAGTTTTGGGATTGGGAGTTACACTGAAGCTTTCTTT.

This chain joins TRBV6-5 and TRBJ2-1, with 11 bases lining up with TRBD2. CDR3 length: 18 amino acids. The trim removed 6 bases at V and 0 bases at J, leaving 10 bases unmatched. The germline V gene has CDR1 MNHEY and CDR2 SVGAGI. The DNA for the CDR3 is TGTGCCAGCAGGTCTCTAGCGGGGGGCGTATCCTCCTACAATGAGCAGTTCTTC. Translating gives CASRSLAGGVSSYNEQFF.

There are a few counts of this clonotype. The chain links TRBV12-3 or TRBV12-4 to TRBJ2-5; 7 bases align to TRBD2. V was clipped by 5 bases and J by 5 bases; unmatched bases: 11. The CDR3 consists of 15 residues. This CDR3 is CASSPPFGGRETQYF. The CDR3 DNA reads as TGTGCCAGCAGTCCCCCCTTCGGGGGGAGGGAGACCCAGTACTTC.

The rearrangement uses TRBV5-4 and TRBJ1-4; D not certain. Germline values: CDR1 SGHNT, CDR2 YYREEE (reference sequence). This CDR3 is 14 amino acids long. Deletions cut 3 bases from V and 3 bases from J, with 9 bases between. CDR3 nucleotides: TGTGCCAGCAGCTCCCCCGGGCCTAATGAAAAACTGTTTTTT. Protein: CASSSPGPNEKLFF.

This clonotype was observed once. This rearrangement joins TRBV5-1 to TRBJ2-1; TRBD1 agrees at 9 bases. CDR1 and CDR2 (germline): SGHRS, YFSETQ. J gave up 12 bases and V 4 bases, and 5 bases lay outside the gene matches. CDR3 length: 12 amino acids. In nucleotides, the CDR3 is TGCGCCAGCAGCCAACAGGGGGCAGGGCAGTTCTTC. Its protein is CASSQQGAGQFF.

The chain joins TRBV6-6 to TRBJ2-7, with a weak D call TRBD2 (6 bases). CDR3 length: 13 residues. V gave up 6 bases and J gave up 0 bases, with 9 bases separating them. CDR1 is MNHNY, CDR2 SVGAGI, per germline (reference sequence). CDR3 nucleotide sequence: TGTGCCAGCAGGCGGGACGCCTCCTACGAGCAGTACTTC. Its translation: CASRRDASYEQYF.

This clonotype occurred a few times. The chain combines TRBV27 with TRBJ2-7, with D maybe TRBD2 (6 bases). Deletions cut 4 bases from V and 3 bases from J, with 19 bases between. Germline V gene data show CDR1 as MNHEY and CDR2 as SMNVEV (reference sequence). The CDR3 totals 16 residues. CDR3 bases: TGTGCCAGCAGTTCCAATAGTGGACTACAACGCTACGAGCAGTACTTC. Translation gives CASSSNSGLQRYEQYF.

This chain uses TRBV5-4 with TRBJ2-7, with D maybe TRBD1 (5 bases). From germline, CDR1 is SGHNT and CDR2 YYREEE (reference sequence). This CDR3 is 15 amino acids long. Trimming left V 0 bases short and J 3 bases short, with 13 bases between. The CDR3 sequence is CASSLGSDRIYEQYF. CDR3 DNA sequence: TGTGCCAGCAGCTTGGGGTCCGACAGAATCTACGAGCAGTACTTC.

Only one count was recorded for this clonotype. This rearrangement joins TRBV7-3 to TRBJ2-1; 8 bases fit TRBD1. Germline-derived CDR1 and CDR2 are SGHTA and FQGTGA. The CDR3 totals 15 residues. V gave up 5 bases and J gave up 4 bases; unmatched junction bases: 7. This CDR3 is CASSIQGGQYNEQFF. DNA for the CDR3: TGTGCCAGCAGCATACAGGGGGGACAGTACAATGAGCAGTTCTTC.

The J gene is TRBJ2-3, the V gene TRBV6-5, with 8 bases matching TRBD2. The V and J ends lost 2 bases and 4 bases, in that order; junction bases with no gene match: 5. The CDR3 is 15 residues long. Germline V lookup: CDR1 MNHEY, CDR2 SVGAGI. CDR3 sequence: CASSYDGGAADTQYF. The CDR3 DNA follows: TGTGCCAGCAGTTACGACGGGGGGGCCGCAGATACGCAGTATTTT.